The clone carrying this TCR beta chain was detected a few times. The target antigen is unknown. TCR beta libraries were prepared from cDNA with unique molecular identifiers. Some 500,000 cDNA molecules were recovered from an input of about 0.95 to 11 million T cells. TCRdb analysed the PCR reads with MiXCR anew, one entry per CDR3 protein. The sample has almost 700,000 distinct CDR3 sequences, 55% to 60% seen once; the top ten hold over 9%. The source of the sample is a study of post-analysis software for immune sequencing data. Background on the study: Multiple sclerosis in the patients followed relapsing-remitting, secondary progressive and progressive-relapsing courses.

Whole-study findings and limits: F-measure co-clustering was strong for batch-matched samples. Controls showed significantly higher normalized Chao1 diversity than did multiple sclerosis patients.

Sequencing was performed on blood. The sequence was collected from a girl aged 2 to 10 with multiple sclerosis.

Written as DNA, the CDR3 is TGTGCCAGCAGCCGCCTTCGGGGAGGTGGCAATGAGCAGTTCTTC. Amino acid sequence: CASSRLRGGGNEQFF. The V and J genes are TRBV7-9 and TRBJ2-1; the D gene is possibly TRBD2 (6 bases). Germline V gives CDR1 SEHNR, CDR2 FQNEAQ (reference sequence). The CDR3 loop spans 15 amino acids. Trimming cost V 5 bases and J 6 bases, with 17 bases left between them.